The source of this TCR beta chain is a study of CD8 T cells in ankylosing spondylitis. Notes on the study in general: Seemingly characteristic of ankylosing spondylitis blood was a TCR beta motif consisting of under 10 highly homologous variants.

The CDR3 sequence is 15 residues long. Germline values: CDR1 MNHEY, CDR2 SMNVEV (reference sequence). V gave up 3 bases and J gave up 4 bases, with 13 bases separating them. Molecular-barcoded quantitative 5'-RACE produced these TCR beta libraries. A single record per CDR3 protein comes from TCRdb applying MiXCR to the 5' RACE reads. The table lists more than 150,000 distinct CDR3 sequences, about 13% of them singletons. This clonotype was found a few times. Its specificity is not known. The chain carries TRBV27 and TRBJ2-1; weak D call: TRBD2 (6 bases). The receptor was isolated from a male donor with ankylosing spondylitis or in good health (not recorded which). The sequenced sample was blood, either unsorted or a sorted T cell fraction (not recorded which). The CDR3 here is CASSFSGLLYNEQFF. The CDR3, as DNA: TGTGCCAGCAGTTTCTCCGGACTACTATACAATGAGCAGTTCTTC.